One sample yielded the 16 T cell receptor beta chains listed below, sequenced in a study of cytomegalovirus exposure and HLA in healthy donors. A multiplex PCR was run with 60 Vbeta primers and 13 Jbeta primers. Measured with immunoSEQ multiplex PCR; TCRdb has only the in-frame clones, and not every one. The data contain 85,000 to 110,000 clones, around 76% of them singletons. The sequenced material came from PBMCs. Receptors originate from a woman between 18 and 30 years old in good health and CMV-seropositive.

This clone was found once. V gene TRBV7-2 combines with J gene TRBJ1-2; weak D call: TRBD1 (5 bases). The CDR3 length is 14 residues. Germline CDR1 reads SGHTA; CDR2 reads FQGNSA. Trimming stripped 5 bases from V and 3 bases from J, with 13 bases between. In DNA form, the CDR3 reads TGTGCCAGCAGCCAATCTGACAGAGACTATGGCTACACCTTC. This gives the protein CASSQSDRDYGYTF.

DNA of the CDR3: TGCGCCAGCAGCCCCCAAAACAGGGGGCGGAACACTGAAGCTTTCTTT. Its translation: CASSPQNRGRNTEAFF. The J gene is TRBJ1-1, the V gene TRBV5-1; TRBD1 matches at 9 bases. Germline V CDR1 and CDR2: SGHRS, YFSETQ. This CDR3 region has 16 residues. Germline trimming cut 4 bases from V and 1 base from J; bases unmatched to any gene: 8.

This sequence joins TRBV2 and TRBJ1-5; TRBD1 agrees at 10 bases. The CDR3 totals 13 residues. Germline V lookup: CDR1 SNHLY, CDR2 FYNNEI. Trimming removed 6 bases from V and 5 bases from J; junction bases left unmatched: 1. CDR3 bases: TGTGCCAGCAGAGGGACAGGGGATCAGCCCCAGCATTTT. It is translated as CASRGTGDQPQHF.

The count of this clone is one. The chain combines TRBV4-1 with TRBJ2-5, with 10 bases matching TRBD2. Germline V gene data show CDR1 as MGHRA and CDR2 as YSYEKL. The CDR3 contains 16 residues. J gave up 5 bases and V 2 bases, and 8 bases lay outside the gene matches. The CDR3 is CASSQIRLAGLETQYF. Written as DNA, the CDR3 is TGCGCCAGCAGCCAAATCCGACTAGCGGGTTTGGAGACCCAGTACTTC.

The chain recombines TRBV7-2 with TRBJ1-5; 10 bases match TRBD1. CDR3 length: 16 residues. Germline CDR1 reads SGHTA; CDR2 reads FQGNSA. V gave up 5 bases and J gave up 6 bases; unmatched junction bases: 10. CDR3 sequence reads: CASSPRQGALGQPQHF. The DNA of the CDR3 is TGTGCCAGCAGCCCAAGACAGGGGGCGCTTGGTCAGCCCCAGCATTTT.

This rearrangement joins TRBV7-9 to TRBJ1-1; no definite D call. The CDR3 sequence is 12 residues long. Trimming removed 5 bases at V and 3 bases at J, with 7 bases between. Per germline, CDR1 SEHNR and CDR2 FQNEAQ (reference sequence). The CDR3: CASSRLDTEAFF. CDR3 in DNA: TGTGCCAGCAGCCGACTCGACACTGAAGCTTTCTTT.

V usage is TRBV7-6 and J usage is TRBJ2-5, with D possibly being TRBD1 (6 bases). The CDR3 is made up of 16 amino acids. V was clipped by 4 bases and J by 0 bases, with 15 bases between them. Germline V gene lookup returns CDR1 SGHVS and CDR2 FNYEAQ. The CDR3 DNA is TGTGCCAGCAGCTACAGACAGGTTGTCTACCAAGAGACCCAGTACTTC. Translated: CASSYRQVVYQETQYF.

The chain uses TRBV2 and TRBJ2-3; the D is unclear. The V end lost 7 bases, the J end lost 10 bases, and 9 bases lay between the germline ends. The CDR3 is 10 residues long. The germline V gene encodes CDR1 SNHLY and CDR2 FYNNEI. The CDR3, as DNA: TGTGCCAGCATGGCAGGATCGCAGTATTTT. This translates into CASMAGSQYF.

The chain recombines TRBV7-6 with TRBJ1-5; 12 bases fit TRBD1. From germline, CDR1 is SGHVS and CDR2 FNYEAQ. There are 16 residues in the CDR3. The ends lost 5 bases at V and 5 bases at J; junction bases unmatched: 7. The CDR3 DNA follows: TGTGCCAGCAGCCCGGGGACAGGGGGCAGTCATCAGCCCCAGCATTTT. The encoded protein is CASSPGTGGSHQPQHF. The full variable domain, with the rest looked up from reference TRBV7-6 and TRBJ1-5, is GAGVSQSPRYKVTKRGQDVALRCDPISGHVSLYWYRQALGQGPEFLTYFNYEAQQDKSGLPNDRFSAERPEGSISTLTIQRTEQRDSAMYRCASSPGTGGSHQPQHFGDGTRLSIL.

This clone was picked up a small number of times. The rearrangement links TRBV27 to TRBJ1-2; possibly TRBD1 for D (6 bases). V shed 6 bases and J shed 4 bases, with 12 bases lying between them. This CDR3 comprises 13 residues. CDR1 and CDR2 from the germline V gene are MNHEY and SMNVEV (reference sequence). Here the CDR3 DNA reads TGTGCCAGCAGCACCCGAGGGGGCTATGGCTACACCTTC. As protein: CASSTRGGYGYTF.

The chain couples TRBV5-8 to TRBJ2-7, with D hard to call. V lost 3 bases, J lost 4 bases, and 8 bases lay in between. CDR3 size: 12 residues. Germline CDR1 and CDR2: SGHTS and YDEGEE. This chain's CDR3 is CASSSGAYEQYF. As DNA, the CDR3 is TGTGCCAGCAGCTCCGGAGCGTACGAGCAGTACTTC. The full variable domain, in which reference TRBV5-8 and TRBJ2-7 provide the parts outside the CDR3, is EAGVTQSPTHLIKTRGQQATLRCSPISGHTSVYWYQQALGLGLQFLLWYDEGEERNRGNFPPRFSGRQFPNYSSELNVNALELEDSALYLCASSSGAYEQYFGPGTRLTVT.

The gene calls are TRBV11-3 and TRBJ2-2; a possible D gene is TRBD1 (6 bases). Germline V CDR1 and CDR2: SGHNT, YENEEA. Between the trimmed V and J ends, which lost 4 bases and 5 bases, there was a span of 8 bases. There are 13 residues in the CDR3. The CDR3 bases are TGTGCCAGCAGCTACAGGGAAACCGGGGAGCTGTTTTTT. Protein: CASSYRETGELFF.

V is TRBV4-2 and J is TRBJ2-3; the match to TRBD2 covers 13 bases. Trimming at V came to 5 bases and at J to 12 bases, leaving 14 bases not matched to a gene. This CDR3 spans 16 amino acids. From germline, CDR1 is LGHNA and CDR2 YNFKEQ. The CDR3 DNA is TGTGCCAGCAGCTCAAGACTAGCGGGGGGCCTACTGTTACAGTATTTT. It translates to CASSSRLAGGLLLQYF.

The rearrangement links TRBV5-6 to TRBJ2-5; 14 nucleotides match TRBD2. The CDR3 contains 16 residues. CDR1 and CDR2 (germline): SGHDT, YYEEEE. J lost 2 bases, V lost 0 bases, and 0 bases had no gene match. CDR3 sequence reads: CASSLGTSGGQETQYF. The CDR3 DNA is TGTGCCAGCAGCTTGGGGACTAGCGGGGGGCAAGAGACCCAGTACTTC.

J is TRBJ2-5 and V is TRBV14, with a tentative D call TRBD1 (6 bases). The CDR3 contains 13 residues. With 1 base removed from V and 13 bases from J, the gap between germline ends came to 16 bases. The germline V gene has CDR1 SGHDN and CDR2 FVKESK. CDR3 amino acids: CASSQGWGGQRYF. The CDR3 DNA follows: TGTGCCAGCAGCCAAGGGTGGGGCGGACAGCGGTACTTC.

This clone is a singleton in its sample. V gene TRBV7-2 combines with J gene TRBJ2-7; TRBD2 matches 13 bases. CDR3 length equals 16 residues. Germline V gene data show CDR1 as SGHTA and CDR2 as FQGNSA. J was trimmed by 2 bases and V by 6 bases; bases with no gene match: 7. CDR3 DNA: TGTGCCAGCAGTCCCCAGACTAGCGGGAGGACCTACGAGCAGTACTTC. Residues: CASSPQTSGRTYEQYF.